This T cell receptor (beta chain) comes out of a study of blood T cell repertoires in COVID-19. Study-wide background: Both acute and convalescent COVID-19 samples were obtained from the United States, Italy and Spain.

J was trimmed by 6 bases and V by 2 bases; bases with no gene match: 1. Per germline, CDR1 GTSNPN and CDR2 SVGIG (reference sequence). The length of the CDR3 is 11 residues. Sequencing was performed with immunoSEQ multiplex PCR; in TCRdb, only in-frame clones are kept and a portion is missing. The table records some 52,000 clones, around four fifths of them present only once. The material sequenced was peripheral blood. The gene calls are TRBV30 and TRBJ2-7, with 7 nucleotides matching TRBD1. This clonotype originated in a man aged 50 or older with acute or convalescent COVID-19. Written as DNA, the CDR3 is TGTGCCTGGAGTAGGGGGCGCGAGCAGTACTTC. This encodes CAWSRGREQYF.